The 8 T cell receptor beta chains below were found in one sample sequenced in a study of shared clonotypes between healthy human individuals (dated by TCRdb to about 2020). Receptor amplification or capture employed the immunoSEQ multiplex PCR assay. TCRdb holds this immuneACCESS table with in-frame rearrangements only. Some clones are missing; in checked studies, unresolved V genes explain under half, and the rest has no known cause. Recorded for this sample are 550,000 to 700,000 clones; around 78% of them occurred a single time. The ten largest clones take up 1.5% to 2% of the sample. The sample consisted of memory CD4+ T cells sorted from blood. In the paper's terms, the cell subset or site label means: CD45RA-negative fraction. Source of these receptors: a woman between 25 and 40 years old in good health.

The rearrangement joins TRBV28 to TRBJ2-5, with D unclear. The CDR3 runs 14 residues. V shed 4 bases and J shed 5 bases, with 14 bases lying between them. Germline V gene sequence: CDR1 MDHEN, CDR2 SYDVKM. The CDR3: CASSYRAVLETQYF. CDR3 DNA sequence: TGTGCCAGCAGTTACCGGGCGGTGCTGGAGACCCAGTACTTC.

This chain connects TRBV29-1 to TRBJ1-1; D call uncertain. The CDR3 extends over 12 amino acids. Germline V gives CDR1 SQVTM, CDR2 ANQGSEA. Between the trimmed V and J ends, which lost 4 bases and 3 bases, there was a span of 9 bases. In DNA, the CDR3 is TGCAGCGTTGTCAGACAAGACACTGAAGCTTTCTTT. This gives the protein CSVVRQDTEAFF.

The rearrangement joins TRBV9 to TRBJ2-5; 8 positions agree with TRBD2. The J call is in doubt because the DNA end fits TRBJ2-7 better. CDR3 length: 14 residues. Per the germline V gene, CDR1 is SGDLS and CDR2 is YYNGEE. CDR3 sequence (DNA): TGTGCCAGCAGCCCGGGACTAGGAAATGGCGAGCAGTACTTC. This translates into CASSPGLGNGEQYF.

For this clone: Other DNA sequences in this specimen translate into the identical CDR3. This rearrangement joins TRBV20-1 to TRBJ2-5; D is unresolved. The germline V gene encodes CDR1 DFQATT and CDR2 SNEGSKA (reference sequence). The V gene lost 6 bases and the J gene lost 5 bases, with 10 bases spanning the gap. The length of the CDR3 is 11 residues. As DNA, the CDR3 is TGCAGTGCAGGACCGGCGGAGACCCAGTACTTC. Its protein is CSAGPAETQYF.

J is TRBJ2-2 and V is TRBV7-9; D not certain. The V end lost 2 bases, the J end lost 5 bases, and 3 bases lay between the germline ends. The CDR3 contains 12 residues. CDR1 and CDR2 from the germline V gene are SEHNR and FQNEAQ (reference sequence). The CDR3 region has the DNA TGTGCCAGCAGCTTACTTACCGGGGAGCTGTTTTTT. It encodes CASSLLTGELFF.

The CDR3 spells CASSQVTVRNTEAFF. Written as DNA, the CDR3 is TGCGCCAGCAGCCAAGTAACTGTCCGAAACACTGAAGCTTTCTTT. The genes are TRBV4-1 and TRBJ1-1; D is ambiguous. Trimming removed 1 base at V and 2 bases at J, with 11 bases between. The CDR3 covers 15 residues. The germline gives CDR1 MGHRA, CDR2 YSYEKL.

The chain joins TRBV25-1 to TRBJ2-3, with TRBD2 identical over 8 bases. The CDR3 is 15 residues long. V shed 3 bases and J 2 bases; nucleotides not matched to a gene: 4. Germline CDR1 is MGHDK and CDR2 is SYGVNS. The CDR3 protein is CASSDSGSYTDTQYF. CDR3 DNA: TGTGCCAGCAGTGACAGCGGGAGCTACACAGATACGCAGTATTTT.

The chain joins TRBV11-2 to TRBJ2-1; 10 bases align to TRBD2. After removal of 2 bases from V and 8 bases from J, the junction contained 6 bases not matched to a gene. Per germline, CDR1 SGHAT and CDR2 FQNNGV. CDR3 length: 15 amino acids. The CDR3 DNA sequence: TGTGCCAGCAGCTTATTAGCGGGAGGACGGGATGAGCAGTTCTTC. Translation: CASSLLAGGRDEQFF.